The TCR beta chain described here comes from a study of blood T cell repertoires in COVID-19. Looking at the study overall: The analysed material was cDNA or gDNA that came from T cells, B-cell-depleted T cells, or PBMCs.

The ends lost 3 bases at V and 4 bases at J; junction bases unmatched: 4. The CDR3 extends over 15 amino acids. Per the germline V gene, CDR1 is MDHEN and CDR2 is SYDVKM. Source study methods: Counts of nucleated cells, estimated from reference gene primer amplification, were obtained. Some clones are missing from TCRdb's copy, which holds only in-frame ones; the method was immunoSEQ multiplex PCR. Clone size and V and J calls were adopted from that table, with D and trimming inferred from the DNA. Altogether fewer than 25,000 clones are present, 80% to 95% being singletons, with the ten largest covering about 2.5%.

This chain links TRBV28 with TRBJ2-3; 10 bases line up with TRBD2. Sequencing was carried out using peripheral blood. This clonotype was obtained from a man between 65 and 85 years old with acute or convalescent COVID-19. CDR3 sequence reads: CASSFQRGGSDTQYF. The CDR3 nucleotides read TGTGCCAGCAGTTTTCAGCGGGGGGGCTCAGATACGCAGTATTTT.